This T cell receptor beta chain comes out of a study of T cell responses to AZD1222 COVID-19 vaccine. Whole-study context: Second-dose intervals of approximately 4 or approximately 12 weeks were pooled. Findings and caveats of the study: Females made up more of the donors, who were largely white British, and clonal diversity may have come out too low. In all cases, repertoires were sampled only after the peak T cell response.

Germline V gene sequence: CDR1 GTSNPN, CDR2 SVGIG (reference sequence). The CDR3 is 11 residues long. Trimming pared 5 bases from V and 8 bases from J, leaving 10 bases between. Measured with immunoSEQ multiplex PCR; TCRdb has only the in-frame clones, and not every one. Among more than 95,000 clones listed, about nine tenths were seen once. As for this clone: The antigen is unknown.

This chain uses TRBV30 with TRBJ2-1; TRBD2 might be the D (6 bases). The source of this sequence is an adult in good health. The starting material was peripheral blood, obtained on day 0 of AZD1222 vaccination. In nucleotides, the CDR3 is TGTGCCTGGGCTAGCGTTTATGAGCAGTTCTTC. Its protein product is CAWASVYEQFF. The full variable domain, its missing parts supplied by reference TRBV30 and TRBJ2-1, is SQTIHQWPATLVQPVGSPLSLECTVEGTSNPNLYWYRQAAGRGLQLLFYSVGIGQISSEVPQNLSASRPQDRQFILSSKKLLLSDSGFYLCAWASVYEQFFGPGTRLTVL.